Listed here are 24 T cell receptor beta chains from one sample, sequenced in a study of shared clonotypes between healthy human individuals. Sequencing used immunoSEQ multiplex PCR; TCRdb keeps in-frame clones, though not all of them. The table shows over 2 million clones, with about nine tenths occurring only once. Sequencing was performed on naive CD4+ T cells from PBMCs. Described subset: CD45RA+ positively selected. Receptors were obtained from a man younger than 35 in good health. Some clones in this sample may be carry-over from other donors' samples.

The genes are TRBV7-3 and TRBJ2-3; D is undetermined. The CDR3 totals 13 residues. V was trimmed by 2 bases and J by 2 bases, leaving 5 bases between them. Germline assignment: CDR1 SGHTA and CDR2 FQGTGA. The CDR3 DNA follows: TGTGCCAGCAGCTTACTACTCACAGATACGCAGTATTTT. Amino acids: CASSLLLTDTQYF.

The rearrangement joins TRBV6-1 to TRBJ1-5; D is uncertain. Germline V gene sequence: CDR1 MNHNS, CDR2 SASEGT. The V end was cut by 4 bases, the J end by 5 bases, with 9 bases between. The CDR3 has 13 amino acids. CDR3 residues: CASSGDADQPQHF. In nucleotides, the CDR3 is TGTGCCAGCAGTGGGGATGCAGATCAGCCCCAGCATTTT.

The V call is TRBV28, the J call TRBJ2-1; D is unresolved. Between the trimmed V and J ends, which lost 3 bases and 4 bases, there was a span of 16 bases. CDR1 and CDR2 from the germline V gene are MDHEN and SYDVKM. The CDR3 spans 16 residues. For the CDR3, the DNA is TGTGCCAGCAGTTTTACGGGTTCGGTACGATACAATGAGCAGTTCTTC. It is translated as CASSFTGSVRYNEQFF.

This clone occurred a few times. V gene TRBV4-1 combines with J gene TRBJ1-5; 8 positions match TRBD1. The CDR3 runs to 15 residues. Germline CDR1 reads MGHRA; CDR2 reads YSYEKL. J was trimmed by 2 bases and V by 1 base; bases with no gene match: 1. This CDR3 is CASSQGDRRNQPQHF. In DNA, the CDR3 is TGCGCCAGCAGCCAAGGGGACAGGCGCAATCAGCCCCAGCATTTT.

The chain has TRBV4-2 and TRBJ2-7; either TRBD1 or TRBD2 may fit D (5 bases each). V lost 0 bases and J lost 2, with 17 bases in between. CDR3 size: 17 residues. Per germline, CDR1 LGHNA and CDR2 YNFKEQ. The CDR3 region is CASSQEVLAGAPYEQYF. In DNA, the CDR3 is TGTGCCAGCAGCCAAGAAGTCCTCGCCGGGGCCCCCTACGAGCAGTACTTC.

With regard to this clone: Different DNA sequences within this sample yield the same CDR3. The rearrangement joins TRBV7-9 to TRBJ2-1, with a tentative D call TRBD2 (6 bases). This CDR3 spans 16 amino acids. Germline values: CDR1 SEHNR, CDR2 FQNEAQ (reference sequence). V was pared by 1 base and J by 3 bases, with 13 bases between. The CDR3 protein is CASSLGVGRVYNEQFF. CDR3 sequence (DNA): TGTGCCAGCAGCTTAGGAGTCGGGAGAGTCTACAATGAGCAGTTCTTC. Complete variable domain (other parts from reference TRBV7-9 and TRBJ2-1): DTGVSQNPRHKITKRGQNVTFRCDPISEHNRLYWYRQTLGQGPEFLTYFQNEAQLEKSRLLSDRFSAERPKGSFSTLEIQRTEQGDSAMYLCASSLGVGRVYNEQFFGPGTRLTVL.

The chain uses TRBV5-1 and TRBJ2-1, with 9 bases aligning to TRBD2. Germline V CDR1 and CDR2: SGHRS, YFSETQ. There are 16 residues in the CDR3. V lost 5 bases to trimming and J lost 7 bases; unmatched junction nucleotides: 13. The CDR3: CASSIAGANFGNEQFF. The CDR3 DNA sequence: TGCGCCAGCAGTATAGCGGGAGCGAATTTTGGGAATGAGCAGTTCTTC.

The chain joins TRBV7-2 to TRBJ2-5; D ambiguous. The CDR3 loop spans 14 amino acids. Germline CDR1 reads SGHTA; CDR2 reads FQGNSA. The V end lost 5 bases, the J end lost 1 base, and 11 bases lay between the germline ends. The CDR3 region is CASSEELAQETQYF. The CDR3 bases are TGTGCCAGCAGCGAAGAATTAGCCCAAGAGACCCAGTACTTC.

V gene TRBV11-1 combines with J gene TRBJ2-7; 12 positions agree with TRBD1. Germline V CDR1 and CDR2: SGHAT, FQDESV (reference sequence). This CDR3 comprises 15 residues. J lost 3 bases, V lost 8 bases, and 8 bases had no gene match. The CDR3 protein is CASGPGTGGIYEQYF. The CDR3 region has the DNA TGTGCCAGCGGACCCGGGACAGGGGGCATCTACGAGCAGTACTTC.

The chain links TRBV5-1 to TRBJ2-7; D tentatively reads TRBD1 or TRBD2 (6 bases each). Germline-derived CDR1 and CDR2 are SGHRS and YFSETQ. This CDR3 region has 16 residues. Trimming removed 4 bases from V and 7 bases from J, with 24 bases in between. Here the CDR3 reads CASSPGWTARGWEQYF. The CDR3 DNA sequence: TGCGCCAGCAGCCCAGGCTGGACAGCCCGGGGGTGGGAGCAGTACTTC.

The chain links TRBV6-5 to TRBJ2-7, with D perhaps TRBD2 (5 bases). Trimming took 5 bases from V and 5 from J, leaving 19 bases between them. CDR1 is MNHEY, CDR2 SVGAGI, per germline. The CDR3 contains 15 residues. DNA of the CDR3: TGTGCCAGCAGTCCGCGGGTAGGTGGGCTAGACGAGCAGTACTTC. Amino acid sequence: CASSPRVGGLDEQYF.

The chain links TRBV9 to TRBJ2-2, with TRBD1 identical over 7 bases. CDR1 is SGDLS and CDR2 is YYNGEE in the germline V gene. The CDR3 consists of 17 residues. V shed 4 bases, J shed 5 bases, and the junction held 14 bases outside the gene matches. The CDR3 sequence is CASSPRAGTEITGELFF. DNA of the CDR3: TGTGCCAGCAGCCCTCGCGCCGGGACAGAGATTACCGGGGAGCTGTTTTTT.

Of note for this clone: A junction end diverges from the germline sequence, so it may reflect a read error. V and J are TRBV7-2 and TRBJ2-5; weak D call: TRBD2 (5 bases). From germline, CDR1 is SGHTA and CDR2 FQGNSA. CDR3 length: 13 residues. The CDR3 region has the DNA TGTGCCAGCAGCCTAGCCGTAGGAGAGACCCAGTACTTC. Amino acid sequence: CASSLAVGETQYF.

The chain uses TRBV4-2 and TRBJ2-2; TRBD2 agrees at 11 bases. Germline CDR1 reads LGHNA; CDR2 reads YNFKEQ. This CDR3 has 16 amino acids. V lost 6 bases to trimming and J lost 8 bases; unmatched junction nucleotides: 11. CDR3 in amino acids: CASRTLAGVGGGELFF. The CDR3 nucleotides read TGTGCCAGCAGGACACTAGCGGGAGTGGGTGGGGGGGAGCTGTTTTTT.

The rearrangement joins TRBV19 to TRBJ2-2, with no clear D. The CDR3 has 13 residues. Deletions cut 5 bases from V and 4 bases from J, with 8 bases between. Germline V gives CDR1 LNHDA, CDR2 SQIVND (reference sequence). The CDR3 region is CASSFLGTGELFF. CDR3 DNA: TGTGCCAGTAGTTTTTTGGGCACCGGGGAGCTGTTTTTT.

This clone was seen only once. The chain uses TRBV7-9 and TRBJ2-2; D is possibly TRBD1 (5 bases). CDR1 is SEHNR, CDR2 FQNEAQ, per germline (reference sequence). The V gene lost 11 bases and the J gene lost 0 bases, with 22 bases spanning the gap. The CDR3 covers 17 residues. The CDR3 spells CAARRPDIKPNTGELFF. For the CDR3, the DNA is TGTGCCGCCCGGCGACCGGACATAAAGCCGAACACCGGGGAGCTGTTTTTT.

The V and J genes are TRBV19 and TRBJ2-2; perhaps TRBD1 as D (6 bases). The CDR3 has 14 amino acids. The germline CDR1 and CDR2 sequences are LNHDA and SQIVND (reference sequence). V gave up 4 bases and J gave up 6 bases, with 12 bases separating them. CDR3 in DNA: TGTGCCAGTAGTACAATATCAGGGGCCGGGGAGCTGTTTTTT. Residues: CASSTISGAGELFF. Complete variable domain (other parts from reference TRBV19 and TRBJ2-2): DGGITQSPKYLFRKEGQNVTLSCEQNLNHDAMYWYRQDPGQGLRLIYYSQIVNDFQKGDIAEGYSVSREKKESFPLTVTSAQKNPTAFYLCASSTISGAGELFFGEGSRLTVL.

This sequence joins TRBV5-1 and TRBJ2-5; 10 bases map to TRBD2. This CDR3 spans 15 amino acids. Trimming cost V 3 bases and J 2 bases; bases outside gene matches: 4. Germline V CDR1 and CDR2: SGHRS, YFSETQ. CDR3 DNA: TGCGCCAGCAGCTCGGGACTAGCGATTCAAGAGACCCAGTACTTC. Translated, it gives CASSSGLAIQETQYF.

V usage is TRBV21-1 and J usage is TRBJ1-3. TRBV21-1 is an annotated pseudogene. This CDR3 has 15 amino acids. The CDR3 sequence is CASPPHRLSGNTIYF. In DNA form, the CDR3 reads TGTGCCAGCCCCCCTCACAGACTTTCTGGAAACACCATATATTTT.

Only a few counts were recorded for this clone. Other DNA sequences in the sample encode the same CDR3. CDR3 bases: TGTGCCAGCTCACCGGAGAACACTGAAGCTTTCTTT. Its protein product is CASSPENTEAFF. The J gene is TRBJ1-1, the V gene TRBV18, with D hard to call. Trimming removed 3 bases from V and 1 base from J, with 3 bases in between. This CDR3 comprises 12 residues. Germline V gives CDR1 KGHSH, CDR2 LQKENI. The full variable domain, with the rest looked up from reference TRBV18 and TRBJ1-1, is NAGVMQNPRHLVRRRGQEARLRCSPMKGHSHVYWYRQLPEEGLKFMVYLQKENIIDESGMPKERFSAEFPKEGPSILRIQQVVRGDSAAYFCASSPENTEAFFGQGTRLTVV.

The chain couples TRBV5-4 to TRBJ2-5, with 14 bases lining up with TRBD2. Germline V gene sequence: CDR1 SGHNT, CDR2 YYREEE (reference sequence). V shed 0 bases, J shed 8 bases, and the junction held 9 bases outside the gene matches. The CDR3 has 17 residues. The CDR3 loop is CASSLAGTSGSFRTQYF. The CDR3 DNA follows: TGTGCCAGCAGCTTGGCGGGGACTAGCGGGAGTTTTCGAACCCAGTACTTC. The full variable domain, in which reference TRBV5-4 and TRBJ2-5 provide the parts outside the CDR3, is ETGVTQSPTHLIKTRGQQVTLRCSSQSGHNTVSWYQQALGQGPQFIFQYYREEENGRGNFPPRFSGLQFPNYSSELNVNALELDDSALYLCASSLAGTSGSFRTQYFGPGTRLLVL.

The gene calls are TRBV7-3 and TRBJ2-5; D gene ambiguous. Germline V gene data show CDR1 as SGHTA and CDR2 as FQGTGA. The V and J ends lost 0 bases and 2 bases respectively, with 10 bases between them. CDR3 length: 15 amino acids. The CDR3 DNA is TGTGCCAGCAGCTTAACGTTTGCCAGGCAAGAGACCCAGTACTTC. Its protein is CASSLTFARQETQYF.

The chain is built from TRBV4-1 and TRBJ1-4; perhaps TRBD1 as D (5 bases). Germline CDR1 reads MGHRA; CDR2 reads YSYEKL. The CDR3 is 16 residues long. Deletions cut 3 bases from V and 4 bases from J, with 15 bases between. The CDR3 loop is CASSHLGDVGNEKLFF. CDR3 in DNA: TGCGCCAGCAGCCACCTAGGGGATGTCGGTAATGAAAAACTGTTTTTT.

The chain has TRBV4-3 and TRBJ2-2, with a possible D match to TRBD1 (7 bases). The V gene's germline CDR1 is LGHNA and CDR2 YSLEER. V was shortened by 1 base and J by 3 bases, with 18 bases between the two germline ends. The CDR3 consists of 18 residues. Here the CDR3 reads CASSQVRPQGGYTGELFF. CDR3 bases: TGCGCCAGCAGCCAAGTCAGGCCTCAGGGGGGCTACACCGGGGAGCTGTTTTTT.